The 20 T cell receptor beta chains presented below share a single source sample, sequenced in a study of blood T cell repertoires in COVID-19. Assay: immunoSEQ multiplex PCR; the TCRdb copy retains only in-frame clones and omits some. The sample contains some 320,000 clones, over 85% of which appear only once. Sequencing used PBMCs or T cells enriched from blood (not recorded which). These receptors all come from a woman between 50 and 59 years old who had been exposed to COVID-19.

The chain is built from TRBV7-9 and TRBJ2-7; TRBD1 aligns across 8 bases. V gave up 6 bases and J gave up 5 bases; unmatched junction bases: 9. CDR3 size: 14 residues. Germline lookup yields CDR1 SEHNR and CDR2 FQNEAQ (reference sequence). For the CDR3, the DNA is TGTGCCAGCAGGCAGCTGACAGGGGCGGACGAGCAGTACTTC. Its translation: CASRQLTGADEQYF.

This clone came up once. The chain links TRBV18 to TRBJ1-1; TRBD1 matches at 7 bases. CDR3 length: 14 amino acids. V lost 6 bases, J lost 3 bases, and 7 bases stayed unmatched. The germline V gene encodes CDR1 KGHSH and CDR2 LQKENI. DNA for the CDR3: TGTGCCAGCTCGGAGGGGGCCGTTGACACTGAAGCTTTCTTT. Amino acid sequence: CASSEGAVDTEAFF.

This clone was counted a single time. The chain uses TRBV5-4 and TRBJ2-7, with 10 bases identical to TRBD2. After removal of 4 bases from V and 0 bases from J, the junction contained 4 bases not matched to a gene. CDR1 and CDR2 (germline): SGHNT, YYREEE (reference sequence). The CDR3 is made up of 15 amino acids. This chain's CDR3 is CASSQGLAASYEQYF. DNA for the CDR3: TGTGCCAGCAGCCAAGGACTAGCGGCCTCCTACGAGCAGTACTTC. The full variable domain, its missing parts supplied by reference TRBV5-4 and TRBJ2-7, is ETGVTQSPTHLIKTRGQQVTLRCSSQSGHNTVSWYQQALGQGPQFIFQYYREEENGRGNFPPRFSGLQFPNYSSELNVNALELDDSALYLCASSQGLAASYEQYFGPGTRLTVT.

This clone was found once. The chain recombines TRBV6-2 or TRBV6-3 with TRBJ2-2; D is unresolved. V lost 2 bases and J lost 13, with 14 bases in between. Germline CDR1 is MNHEY and CDR2 is SVGEGT. The CDR3 extends over 13 amino acids. The CDR3 bases are TGTGCCAGCAGTTACGTAGATGCGGTGGGGCTGTTTTTT. It specifies CASSYVDAVGLFF.

The chain uses TRBV5-1 and TRBJ2-7, with 8 bases that match TRBD2. V lost 2 bases, J lost 3 bases, and 1 base stayed unmatched. The length of the CDR3 is 13 residues. Germline V gene data show CDR1 as SGHRS and CDR2 as YFSETQ. The CDR3: CASSFTSGYEQYF. In DNA, the CDR3 is TGCGCCAGCAGCTTTACTAGCGGCTACGAGCAGTACTTC.

The chain employs TRBV11-2 and TRBJ2-7; TRBD2 aligns across 11 bases. V lost 0 bases to trimming and J lost 7 bases; unmatched junction nucleotides: 11. Germline CDR1 is SGHAT and CDR2 is FQNNGV. This CDR3 is 17 amino acids long. The CDR3 DNA reads as TGTGCCAGCAGCTTAGATTCCCGACTAGCGGGGCAGGCAGAGCAGTACTTC. As protein: CASSLDSRLAGQAEQYF.

V gene TRBV28 combines with J gene TRBJ1-6, with D possibly TRBD1 on 5 matching bases. Deletions cut 7 bases from V and 5 bases from J, with 18 bases between. The CDR3 runs to 16 residues. CDR1 is MDHEN, CDR2 SYDVKM, per germline. CDR3 in amino acids: CASTSIGERDNSPLHF. In DNA form, the CDR3 reads TGTGCCAGCACCTCAATAGGGGAGCGGGATAATTCACCCCTCCACTTT. The entire variable domain, with the rest obtained from reference TRBV28 and TRBJ1-6, is as follows: DVKVTQSSRYLVKRTGEKVFLECVQDMDHENMFWYRQDPGLGLRLIYFSYDVKMKEKGDIPEGYSVSREKKERFSLILESASTNQTSMYLCASTSIGERDNSPLHFGNGTRLTVT.

The chain combines TRBV28 with TRBJ2-1; TRBD2 agrees at 14 bases. The CDR3 sequence is 15 residues long. J lost 8 bases, V lost 5 bases, and 5 bases had no gene match. Germline V CDR1 and CDR2: MDHEN, SYDVKM. CDR3 sequence reads: CASSPGTSGGHEQFF. In DNA, the CDR3 is TGTGCCAGCAGTCCAGGGACTAGCGGGGGTCATGAGCAGTTCTTC.

V and J are TRBV19 and TRBJ2-1; possible D gene TRBD2, 5 bases. Trimming removed 5 bases from V and 3 bases from J, with 11 bases in between. The CDR3 is 14 residues long. Germline lookup yields CDR1 LNHDA and CDR2 SQIVND (reference sequence). The CDR3 DNA reads TGTGCCAGTAGTCCGGTCGGGGACTACAATGAGCAGTTCTTC. Its protein product is CASSPVGDYNEQFF. The full variable domain, with the rest looked up from reference TRBV19 and TRBJ2-1, is DGGITQSPKYLFRKEGQNVTLSCEQNLNHDAMYWYRQDPGQGLRLIYYSQIVNDFQKGDIAEGYSVSREKKESFPLTVTSAQKNPTAFYLCASSPVGDYNEQFFGPGTRLTVL.

The chain has TRBV6-6 and TRBJ2-7; 10 positions agree with TRBD1. Germline trimming cut 4 bases from V and 7 bases from J; bases unmatched to any gene: 10. CDR1 and CDR2 from the germline V gene are MNHNY and SVGAGI (reference sequence). This CDR3 contains 15 residues. CDR3 protein: CASSLRDRGVGEQYF. In nucleotides, the CDR3 is TGTGCCAGCAGTTTGAGGGACAGGGGAGTAGGAGAGCAGTACTTC.

The genes are TRBV27 and TRBJ2-2, with D perhaps matching TRBD2 (6 bases). V lost 5 bases, J lost 1 base, and 26 bases lay in between. The CDR3 sequence is 20 residues long. In germline, CDR1 is MNHEY, CDR2 SMNVEV (reference sequence). The CDR3 DNA follows: TGTGCCAGCAGTCCCCGGCGGAGGGGCTTGGGAATTAAGAACACCGGGGAGCTGTTTTTT. Translation: CASSPRRRGLGIKNTGELFF.

The chain's CDR3 is CASSPGWGNTEAFF. CDR3 DNA: TGTGCCAGCAGCCCAGGGTGGGGGAACACTGAAGCTTTCTTT. The chain joins TRBV14 to TRBJ1-1; tentatively, D is TRBD1 (5 bases). Germline V gives CDR1 SGHDN, CDR2 FVKESK. V was clipped by 4 bases and J by 1 base, with 10 bases between them. This CDR3 is 14 amino acids long.

The chain carries TRBV12-5 and TRBJ1-2; 12 nucleotides line up with TRBD1. The CDR3 runs 16 residues. The germline V gene has CDR1 LGHNT and CDR2 FRNRAP. J gave up 3 bases and V 3 bases, and 5 bases lay outside the gene matches. The DNA of the CDR3 is TGTGCTAGTGGTTTAGACGGGACAGGGGGCGACTATGGCTACACCTTC. This encodes CASGLDGTGGDYGYTF.

The chain recombines TRBV30 with TRBJ1-6; the match to TRBD1 covers 8 bases. With 7 bases clipped from V and 6 bases from J, the junction kept 2 bases outside the gene matches. Germline CDR1 is GTSNPN and CDR2 is SVGIG (reference sequence). The CDR3 sequence is 12 residues long. CDR3 bases: TGTGCCTCGGACAGGGCTAATTCACCCCTCCACTTT. As protein: CASDRANSPLHF. The entire variable domain, with the rest obtained from reference TRBV30 and TRBJ1-6, is as follows: SQTIHQWPATLVQPVGSPLSLECTVEGTSNPNLYWYRQAAGRGLQLLFYSVGIGQISSEVPQNLSASRPQDRQFILSSKKLLLSDSGFYLCASDRANSPLHFGNGTRLTVT.

The CDR3 protein is CSVVLRTDPSETQYF. CDR3 DNA: TGCAGCGTTGTACTCCGGACAGACCCCTCAGAGACCCAGTACTTC. The chain combines TRBV29-1 with TRBJ2-5; maybe TRBD1 (6 bases). Trimming stripped 4 bases from V and 4 bases from J, with 19 bases between. The CDR3 length is 15 residues. The germline V gene has CDR1 SQVTM and CDR2 ANQGSEA. The full variable domain, rest sourced from reference TRBV29-1 and TRBJ2-5, is SAVISQKPSRDICQRGTSLTIQCQVDSQVTMMFWYRQQPGQSLTLIATANQGSEATYESGFVIDKFPISRPNLTFSTLTVSNMSPEDSSIYLCSVVLRTDPSETQYFGPGTRLLVL.

This chain links TRBV4-1 with TRBJ1-4, with TRBD1 matching over 8 bases. Trimming removed 0 bases from V and 5 bases from J; junction bases left unmatched: 2. The CDR3 is 15 amino acids. CDR1 MGHRA and CDR2 YSYEKL come from the germline V gene. CDR3 DNA sequence: TGCGCCAGCAGCCAAGATTACAGGGGGAATGAAAAACTGTTTTTT. It encodes CASSQDYRGNEKLFF.

The V gene is TRBV7-8, the J gene TRBJ2-3; TRBD2 matches 12 bases. The V gene's germline CDR1 is SGHVS and CDR2 FQNEAQ. The junction had 6 bases not matched to a gene; V was cut back by 4 bases and J by 4 bases. There are 16 residues in the CDR3. CDR3 sequence: CASSSKLAGGPDTQYF. DNA for the CDR3: TGTGCCAGCAGCTCGAAACTAGCGGGGGGCCCAGATACGCAGTATTTT.

The V and J genes are TRBV2 and TRBJ1-5, with 8 positions matching TRBD1. The CDR3 is 17 residues long. Trimming at V came to 6 bases and at J to 2 bases, leaving 12 bases not matched to a gene. Looked up from germline, CDR1 is SNHLY and CDR2 is FYNNEI. Here the CDR3 DNA reads TGTGCCAGCAGACCGGTTTCCTTGACAGGGGGCAATCAGCCCCAGCATTTT. It is translated as CASRPVSLTGGNQPQHF.

The chain carries TRBV3-1 (or the pseudogene TRBV3-2) and TRBJ1-5, with D possibly being TRBD1 (6 bases). Between the trimmed V and J ends, which lost 3 bases and 0 bases, there was a span of 9 bases. This CDR3 has 15 amino acids. The germline gives CDR1 LGHDT, CDR2 YNNKEL (reference sequence). CDR3 nucleotide sequence: TGTGCCAGCAGCCAGCGACAGGATAGCAATCAGCCCCAGCATTTT. Amino acid sequence: CASSQRQDSNQPQHF.

This chain uses TRBV28 with TRBJ1-2; the D gene is possibly TRBD1 (6 bases). Trimming took 6 bases from V and 2 from J, leaving 13 bases between them. The CDR3 sequence is 14 residues long. Germline V CDR1 and CDR2: MDHEN, SYDVKM. In DNA, the CDR3 is TGTGCCAGCAGCTCAACGGACAGAAACTATGGCTACACCTTC. Translated, it gives CASSSTDRNYGYTF.